Following are 26 T cell receptor beta chains from one sample sequenced in a study of neoadjuvant anti-PD-1 for oral cavity cancer. The data were produced by immunoSEQ multiplex PCR, yet TCRdb's version contains in-frame clones alone and is incomplete. The sample lists roughly 36,000 clones, around 40% occurring once. Time point: after neoadjuvant nivolumab, at surgical resection. The sequencing here drew on tumor tissue, taken after nivolumab (anti-PD-1) treatment. Receptors originate from a person between 40 and 80 years old with oral cavity squamous cell carcinoma.

The gene calls are TRBV27 and TRBJ2-7; TRBD1 is a possible D gene (6 bases). Trimming cost V 4 bases and J 3 bases, with 13 bases left between them. Per germline, CDR1 MNHEY and CDR2 SMNVEV (reference sequence). This CDR3 contains 14 residues. The CDR3 nucleotides are TGTGCCAGCAGTTCCGTACAGGGTTACTACGAGCAGTACTTC. It codes for CASSSVQGYYEQYF.

This clone has a handful of counts. V and J are TRBV19 and TRBJ1-2, with D possibly matching TRBD1 (5 bases). V was cut by 8 bases and J by 0 bases, with 13 bases left in between. Germline lookup yields CDR1 LNHDA and CDR2 SQIVND (reference sequence). The CDR3 contains 14 residues. For the CDR3, the DNA is TGTGCCAGTGGAGGGGCCCTGCCTAACTATGGCTACACCTTC. Translated, it gives CASGGALPNYGYTF.

J is TRBJ1-2 and V is TRBV5-1, with 10 bases fitting TRBD1. Per germline, CDR1 SGHRS and CDR2 YFSETQ. The CDR3 loop spans 15 amino acids. J gave up 4 bases and V 3 bases, and 6 bases lay outside the gene matches. The CDR3 region has the DNA TGCGCCAGCAGCTACGGGACAGGGGCGGTCTATGGCTACACCTTC. As protein: CASSYGTGAVYGYTF.

V gene TRBV28 combines with J gene TRBJ1-2; possibly TRBD1 for D (6 bases). Germline CDR1 MDHEN, CDR2 SYDVKM. V lost 5 bases and J lost 3, with 19 bases in between. CDR3 size: 16 residues. This chain's CDR3 is CASSTRAGGGHYGYTF. The CDR3 coding sequence is TGTGCCAGCAGTACAAGAGCCGGAGGGGGACACTATGGCTACACCTTC.

This chain connects TRBV30 to TRBJ1-5; D perhaps matches TRBD1 (5 bases). V was pared by 3 bases and J by 6 bases, with 12 bases between. This CDR3 comprises 13 residues. Germline CDR1 GTSNPN, CDR2 SVGIG (reference sequence). CDR3 loop: CAWRLGLGQPQHF. The CDR3 DNA reads as TGTGCCTGGAGGTTGGGGCTTGGTCAGCCCCAGCATTTT.

The table lists this clone with many counts. V is TRBV9 and J is TRBJ1-1, with a possible D match to TRBD1 (6 bases). CDR1 and CDR2 from the germline V gene are SGDLS and YYNGEE. V was pared by 3 bases and J by 3 bases, with 12 bases between. There are 14 residues in the CDR3. The CDR3: CASSADSAYTEAFF. The CDR3 DNA follows: TGTGCCAGCAGCGCGGACAGTGCGTACACTGAAGCTTTCTTT.

CDR3 residues: CASSLGQGNNEQFF. The DNA of the CDR3 is TGTGCCAGCAGCTTGGGACAGGGTAACAATGAGCAGTTCTTC. The gene calls are TRBV7-3 and TRBJ2-1; 9 bases line up with TRBD1. The CDR3 loop spans 14 amino acids. Germline V gene lookup returns CDR1 SGHTA and CDR2 FQGTGA. V lost 3 bases and J lost 5; bases outside the gene matches: 2.

This clone was observed many times. The CDR3 nucleotides are TGCGCCAGCAGCTTGGCTGAGACAGGGGTCCACGAGCAGTACTTC. Amino acids: CASSLAETGVHEQYF. The chain carries TRBV5-1 and TRBJ2-7, with 8 bases aligning to TRBD1. CDR1 is SGHRS and CDR2 is YFSETQ in the germline V gene. There are 15 residues in the CDR3. After removal of 0 bases from V and 5 bases from J, the junction contained 7 bases not matched to a gene.

By sample fraction, this clone is medium-sized (0.01 to 0.1%). The CDR3 DNA sequence: TGTGCCAGCTTCCTCGGGGTGGGCACTGAAGCTTTCTTT. This sequence encodes CASFLGVGTEAFF. V usage is TRBV7-9 and J usage is TRBJ1-1; D remains unclear. V lost 8 bases and J 4 bases, leaving 14 bases between the germline ends. CDR1 SEHNR and CDR2 FQNEAQ come from the germline V gene (reference sequence). The CDR3 runs 13 residues.

The table lists this clone with a count of one. This chain connects TRBV5-4 to TRBJ2-7, with 10 bases identical to TRBD2. CDR3 size: 14 residues. CDR1 is SGHNT, CDR2 YYREEE, per germline (reference sequence). V trimming: 1 base; J trimming: 5 bases; junction bases outside the gene matches: 3. The chain's CDR3 is CASSLRLAGDEQYF. CDR3 nucleotide sequence: TGTGCCAGCAGCTTGAGGCTAGCGGGAGACGAGCAGTACTTC. The complete variable domain, with remaining parts taken from reference TRBV5-4 and TRBJ2-7, reads ETGVTQSPTHLIKTRGQQVTLRCSSQSGHNTVSWYQQALGQGPQFIFQYYREEENGRGNFPPRFSGLQFPNYSSELNVNALELDDSALYLCASSLRLAGDEQYFGPGTRLTVT.

This clone was detected ten times or more. The chain employs TRBV19 and TRBJ1-1; D remains unclear. Germline CDR1 is LNHDA and CDR2 is SQIVND (reference sequence). The CDR3 spans 12 residues. Trimming left V 5 bases short and J 4 bases short, with 8 bases between. In DNA, the CDR3 is TGTGCCAGTAGTTGGTCCAGCACTGAAGCTTTCTTT. Translated, it gives CASSWSSTEAFF. The full variable domain, in which reference TRBV19 and TRBJ1-1 provide the parts outside the CDR3, is DGGITQSPKYLFRKEGQNVTLSCEQNLNHDAMYWYRQDPGQGLRLIYYSQIVNDFQKGDIAEGYSVSREKKESFPLTVTSAQKNPTAFYLCASSWSSTEAFFGQGTRLTVV.

This clone was counted between two and nine times. CDR3 in amino acids: CASSPWGGGDTQYF. CDR3 DNA: TGTGCCAGCAGCCCATGGGGGGGAGGTGATACGCAGTATTTT. The V and J genes are TRBV9 and TRBJ2-3, with TRBD2 identical over 7 bases. The CDR3 is 14 residues long. Unmatched junction bases numbered 8, after V lost 4 bases and J lost 6 bases. Germline V gives CDR1 SGDLS, CDR2 YYNGEE. The full variable domain, rest sourced from reference TRBV9 and TRBJ2-3, is DSGVTQTPKHLITATGQRVTLRCSPRSGDLSVYWYQQSLDQGLQFLIQYYNGEERAKGNILERFSAQQFPDLHSELNLSSLELGDSALYFCASSPWGGGDTQYFGPGTRLTVL.

The V gene is TRBV7-3, the J gene TRBJ2-1; 9 bases align to TRBD2. With V trimmed by 5 bases and J by 0 bases, 14 bases remained unmatched. The CDR3 length is 19 residues. Germline V gene sequence: CDR1 SGHTA, CDR2 FQGTGA. The DNA of the CDR3 is TGTGCCAGCAGCCCCCGGGGGAGCGGGGGGTCGAGCTCCTACAATGAGCAGTTCTTC. This sequence encodes CASSPRGSGGSSSYNEQFF.

The chain recombines TRBV27 with TRBJ2-1, with 8 bases matching TRBD2. V shed 5 bases and J 3 bases; nucleotides not matched to a gene: 12. The CDR3 spans 17 residues. The germline gives CDR1 MNHEY, CDR2 SMNVEV (reference sequence). CDR3 coding DNA: TGTGCCAGCAGTACCCGTCCGGGACTAGGTGTCTACAATGAGCAGTTCTTC. Protein: CASSTRPGLGVYNEQFF.

This clone was detected many times. The chain couples TRBV7-9 to TRBJ2-1; D gene uncertain. The V end lost 6 bases, the J end lost 5 bases, and 14 bases lay between the germline ends. This CDR3 spans 14 amino acids. Germline V gives CDR1 SEHNR, CDR2 FQNEAQ (reference sequence). For the CDR3, the DNA is TGTGCCAGCAGAAGTGGTGTTTTCGACAATGAGCAGTTCTTC. Its protein product is CASRSGVFDNEQFF.

The chain joins TRBV6-5 to TRBJ1-5; 8 bases match TRBD1. Per the germline V gene, CDR1 is MNHEY and CDR2 is SVGAGI. V was pared by 5 bases and J by 4 bases, with 4 bases of the junction left unmatched. There are 14 residues in the CDR3. This chain's CDR3 is CASSRDRGNQPQHF. The CDR3 bases are TGTGCCAGCAGTCGAGACAGGGGAAATCAGCCCCAGCATTTT.

The V gene is TRBV6-6, the J gene TRBJ1-5, with 10 bases that match TRBD1. Germline trimming cut 2 bases from V and 5 bases from J; bases unmatched to any gene: 3. This CDR3 comprises 15 residues. Germline V gives CDR1 MNHNY, CDR2 SVGAGI (reference sequence). The CDR3 loop reads CASSYGTGVHQPQHF. CDR3 nucleotide sequence: TGTGCCAGCAGTTACGGGACAGGGGTTCATCAGCCCCAGCATTTT.

The rearrangement joins TRBV30 to TRBJ2-1; TRBD2 might be the D (5 bases). This CDR3 comprises 14 residues. Germline lookup yields CDR1 GTSNPN and CDR2 SVGIG (reference sequence). The ends were cut back, 0 bases at V and 6 bases at J, with 12 bases in the middle. CDR3 coding DNA: TGTGCCTGGAGTGTACTAGGAGCTATCAATGAGCAGTTCTTC. As protein: CAWSVLGAINEQFF.

The chain is built from TRBV18 and TRBJ2-3; TRBD2 agrees at 8 bases. Germline CDR1 KGHSH, CDR2 LQKENI. V shed 3 bases, J shed 5 bases, and the junction held 4 bases outside the gene matches. The CDR3 has 14 residues. This chain's CDR3 is CASSPSAGEDTQYF. DNA for the CDR3: TGTGCCAGCTCACCTTCAGCGGGGGAAGATACGCAGTATTTT.

This sequence joins TRBV2 and TRBJ2-5, with 14 bases lining up with TRBD2. The CDR3 has 14 amino acids. Germline CDR1 SNHLY, CDR2 FYNNEI. After removal of 6 bases from V and 11 bases from J, the junction contained 8 bases not matched to a gene. Written as DNA, the CDR3 is TGTGCCAGCAGAACCGGGACTAGCGGGGGCCCACAGTACTTC. This gives the protein CASRTGTSGGPQYF.

This clone is judged medium-sized. The chain couples TRBV2 to TRBJ2-1, with 11 positions matching TRBD2. This CDR3 is 16 amino acids long. CDR1 is SNHLY and CDR2 is FYNNEI in the germline V gene. After removal of 1 base from V and 4 bases from J, the junction contained 3 bases not matched to a gene. The CDR3 DNA follows: TGTGCCAGCAGTGAAGGCTCTAGCGGGAGGTACAATGAGCAGTTCTTC. This gives the protein CASSEGSSGRYNEQFF.

The chain carries TRBV5-6 and TRBJ2-6, with D tentatively TRBD1 (6 bases). The germline CDR1 and CDR2 sequences are SGHDT and YYEEEE. V was clipped by 4 bases and J by 4 bases, with 15 bases between them. The CDR3 sequence is 16 residues long. The chain's CDR3 is CASSRDISTGANVLTF. The CDR3 DNA is TGTGCCAGCAGCCGGGACATCTCGACCGGGGCCAACGTCCTGACTTTC. The whole variable domain, remainder taken from reference TRBV5-6 and TRBJ2-6, is DAGVTQSPTHLIKTRGQQVTLRCSPKSGHDTVSWYQQALGQGPQFIFQYYEEEERQRGNFPDRFSGHQFPNYSSELNVNALLLGDSALYLCASSRDISTGANVLTFGAGSRLTVL.

This clone came up a few times. This chain uses TRBV5-1 with TRBJ1-1, with a tentative D call TRBD1 (5 bases). Trimming left V 3 bases short and J 7 bases short, with 22 bases between. The germline CDR1 and CDR2 sequences are SGHRS and YFSETQ. This CDR3 comprises 16 residues. Here the CDR3 reads CASSSWTAGPGNEAFF. Written as DNA, the CDR3 is TGCGCCAGCAGCTCCTGGACGGCAGGGCCCGGAAATGAAGCTTTCTTT. Combining the CDR3 with reference TRBV5-1 and TRBJ1-1 gives the whole variable domain KAGVTQTPRYLIKTRGQQVTLSCSPISGHRSVSWYQQTPGQGLQFLFEYFSETQRNKGNFPGRFSGRQFSNSRSEMNVSTLELGDSALYLCASSSWTAGPGNEAFFGQGTRLTVV.

The chain recombines TRBV6-6 with TRBJ2-1; D not resolved. The germline gives CDR1 MNHNY, CDR2 SVGAGI (reference sequence). The germline V and J ends were trimmed by 0 bases and 3 bases, with 9 bases remaining between them. The CDR3 is made up of 15 amino acids. CDR3 region: CASSYSGSYYNEQFF. The CDR3 DNA reads as TGTGCCAGCAGTTACTCTGGCAGCTACTACAATGAGCAGTTCTTC.

The V call is TRBV4-1, the J call TRBJ2-1; D gene unclear. The V and J ends lost 3 bases and 0 bases respectively, with 9 bases between them. CDR3 length equals 15 residues. Germline lookup yields CDR1 MGHRA and CDR2 YSYEKL. The CDR3 spells CASSHRTNSYNEQFF. The CDR3 DNA follows: TGCGCCAGCAGCCACCGGACGAACTCCTACAATGAGCAGTTCTTC.

The chain joins TRBV7-8 to TRBJ1-5; tentative D call: TRBD1 (6 bases). Germline loops: CDR1 SGHVS, CDR2 FQNEAQ. CDR3 size: 13 residues. V lost 3 bases, J lost 7 bases, and 10 bases lay in between. In DNA form, the CDR3 reads TGTGCCAGCAGCTTGCAGGGGCGCCAGCCCCAGCATTTT. This sequence encodes CASSLQGRQPQHF.